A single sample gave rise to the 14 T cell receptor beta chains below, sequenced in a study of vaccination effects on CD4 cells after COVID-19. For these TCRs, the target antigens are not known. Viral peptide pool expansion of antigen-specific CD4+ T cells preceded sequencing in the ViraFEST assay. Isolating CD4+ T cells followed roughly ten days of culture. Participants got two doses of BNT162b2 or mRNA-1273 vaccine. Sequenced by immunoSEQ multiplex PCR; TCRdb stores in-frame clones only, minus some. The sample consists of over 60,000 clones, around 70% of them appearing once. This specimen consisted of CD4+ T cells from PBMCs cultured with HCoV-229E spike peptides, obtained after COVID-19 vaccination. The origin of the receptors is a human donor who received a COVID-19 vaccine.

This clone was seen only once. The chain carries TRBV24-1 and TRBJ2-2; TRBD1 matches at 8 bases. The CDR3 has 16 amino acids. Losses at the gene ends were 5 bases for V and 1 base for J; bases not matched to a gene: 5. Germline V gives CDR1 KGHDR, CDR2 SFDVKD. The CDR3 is CATSAGTGLNTGELFF. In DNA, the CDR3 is TGTGCCACCAGTGCCGGGACAGGACTGAACACCGGGGAGCTGTTTTTT.

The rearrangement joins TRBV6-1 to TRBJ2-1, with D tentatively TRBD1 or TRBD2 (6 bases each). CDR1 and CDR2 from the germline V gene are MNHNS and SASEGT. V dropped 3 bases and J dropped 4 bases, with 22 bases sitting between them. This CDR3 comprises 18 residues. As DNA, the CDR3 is TGTGCCAGCAGTGAGGAGGGCTCGACGGGACACAGTTACAATGAGCAGTTCTTC. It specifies CASSEEGSTGHSYNEQFF.

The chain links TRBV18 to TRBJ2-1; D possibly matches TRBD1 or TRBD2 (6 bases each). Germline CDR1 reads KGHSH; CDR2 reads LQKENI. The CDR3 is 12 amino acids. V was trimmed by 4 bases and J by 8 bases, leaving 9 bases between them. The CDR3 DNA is TGTGCCAGCTCACGTAGGGGGGATGAGCAGTTCTTC. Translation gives CASSRRGDEQFF.

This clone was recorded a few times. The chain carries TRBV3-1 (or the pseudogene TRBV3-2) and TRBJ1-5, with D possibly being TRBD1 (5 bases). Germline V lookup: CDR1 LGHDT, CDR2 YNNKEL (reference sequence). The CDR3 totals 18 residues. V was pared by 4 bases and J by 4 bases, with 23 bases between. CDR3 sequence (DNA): TGTGCCAGCAGCCCGAATGGCCACAGGTCGGGCGGAAATCAGCCCCAGCATTTT. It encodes CASSPNGHRSGGNQPQHF.

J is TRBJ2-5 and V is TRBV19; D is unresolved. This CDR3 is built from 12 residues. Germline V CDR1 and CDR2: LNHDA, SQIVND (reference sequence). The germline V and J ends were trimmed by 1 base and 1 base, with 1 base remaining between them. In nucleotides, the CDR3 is TGTGCCAGTAGTATAGGCCAAGAGACCCAGTACTTC. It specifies CASSIGQETQYF.

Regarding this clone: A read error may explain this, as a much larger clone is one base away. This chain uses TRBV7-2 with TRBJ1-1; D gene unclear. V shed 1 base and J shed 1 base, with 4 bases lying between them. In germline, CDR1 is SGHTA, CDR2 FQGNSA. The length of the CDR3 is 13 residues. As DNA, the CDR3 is TGTGCCAGCAGCTTAGATCGGAACACTGAAGCTTTCTTT. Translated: CASSLDRNTEAFF.

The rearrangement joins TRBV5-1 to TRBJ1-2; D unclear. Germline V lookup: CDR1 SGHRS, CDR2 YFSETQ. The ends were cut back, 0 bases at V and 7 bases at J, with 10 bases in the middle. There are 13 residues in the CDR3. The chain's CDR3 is CASSLALDGGYTF. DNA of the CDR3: TGCGCCAGCAGCTTGGCCTTGGATGGTGGCTACACCTTC.

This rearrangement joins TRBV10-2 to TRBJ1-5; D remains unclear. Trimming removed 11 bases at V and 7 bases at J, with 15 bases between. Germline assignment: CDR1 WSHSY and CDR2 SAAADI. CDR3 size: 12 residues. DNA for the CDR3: TGCGCCTCCTGTCGGTCCGGACAGCCCCAGCATTTT. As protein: CASCRSGQPQHF.

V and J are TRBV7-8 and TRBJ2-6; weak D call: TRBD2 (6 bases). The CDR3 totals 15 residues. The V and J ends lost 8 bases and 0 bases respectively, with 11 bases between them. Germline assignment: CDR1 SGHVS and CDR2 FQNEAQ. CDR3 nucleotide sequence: TGTGCCAGCGGGGGGATAACCTCTGGGGCCAACGTCCTGACTTTC. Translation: CASGGITSGANVLTF.

The CDR3 is CASSEGQVNEQFF. CDR3 nucleotide sequence: TGCGCCAGCAGTGAGGGACAGGTAAATGAGCAGTTCTTC. The chain employs TRBV10-2 and TRBJ2-1, with 7 positions matching TRBD1. Germline-derived CDR1 and CDR2 are WSHSY and SAAADI. Trimming took 2 bases from V and 7 from J; bases not matched to a gene: 2. The CDR3 sequence is 13 residues long.

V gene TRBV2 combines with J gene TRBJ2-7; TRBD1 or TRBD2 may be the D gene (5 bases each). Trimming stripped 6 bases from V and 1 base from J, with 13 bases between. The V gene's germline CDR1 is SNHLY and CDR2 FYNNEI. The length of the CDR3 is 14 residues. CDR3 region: CASSVSGPSYEQYV. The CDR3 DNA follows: TGTGCCAGCAGCGTCTCGGGGCCGTCCTACGAGCAGTACGTC.

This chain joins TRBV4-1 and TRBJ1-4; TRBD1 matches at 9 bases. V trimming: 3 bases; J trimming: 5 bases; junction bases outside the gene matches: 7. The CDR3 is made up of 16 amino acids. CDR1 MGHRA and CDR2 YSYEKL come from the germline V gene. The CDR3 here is CASSHDTGTGNEKLFF. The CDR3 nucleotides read TGCGCCAGCAGCCACGACACCGGGACAGGGAATGAAAAACTGTTTTTT.

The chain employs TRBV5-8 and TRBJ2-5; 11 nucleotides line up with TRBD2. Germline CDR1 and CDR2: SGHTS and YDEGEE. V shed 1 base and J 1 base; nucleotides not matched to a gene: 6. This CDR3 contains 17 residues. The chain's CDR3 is CASSLYQTSGAQETQYF. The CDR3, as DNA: TGTGCCAGCAGCTTGTATCAGACTAGCGGGGCCCAAGAGACCCAGTACTTC. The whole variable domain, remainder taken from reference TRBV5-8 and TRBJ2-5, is EAGVTQSPTHLIKTRGQQATLRCSPISGHTSVYWYQQALGLGLQFLLWYDEGEERNRGNFPPRFSGRQFPNYSSELNVNALELEDSALYLCASSLYQTSGAQETQYFGPGTRLLVL.

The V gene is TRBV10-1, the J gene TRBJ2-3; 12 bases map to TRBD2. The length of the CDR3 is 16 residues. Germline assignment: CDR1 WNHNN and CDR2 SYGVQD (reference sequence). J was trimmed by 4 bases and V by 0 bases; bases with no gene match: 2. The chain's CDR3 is CASSESTSGGSDTQYF. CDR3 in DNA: TGCGCCAGCAGTGAGTCCACTAGCGGGGGGTCAGATACGCAGTATTTT.